Shown below are 26 T cell receptor beta chains from a single sample sequenced in a study of control samples from healthy donors and cancer patients. The data were produced by immunoSEQ multiplex PCR, yet TCRdb's version contains in-frame clones alone and is incomplete. The sample holds fewer than 70,000 clones, roughly 82% seen once. What was sequenced was PBMCs. The receptors here all came from a woman aged 45 to 65 with lung cancer.

The CDR3 coding sequence is TGTGCCAGCAGCTGGATGGGGGGGAGCAACACCGGGGAGCTGTTTTTT. Its translation: CASSWMGGSNTGELFF. V usage is TRBV7-2 and J usage is TRBJ2-2; 7 nucleotides line up with TRBD2. Germline values: CDR1 SGHTA, CDR2 FQGNSA. V dropped 4 bases and J dropped 2; count of bases not matched to a gene: 7. This CDR3 spans 16 amino acids. The entire variable domain, with the rest obtained from reference TRBV7-2 and TRBJ2-2, is as follows: GAGVSQSPSNKVTEKGKDVELRCDPISGHTALYWYRQSLGQGLEFLIYFQGNSAPDKSGLPSDRFSAERTGGSVSTLTIQRTQQEDSAVYLCASSWMGGSNTGELFFGEGSRLTVL.

The chain joins TRBV19 to TRBJ1-6; 11 bases fit TRBD1. CDR3 length: 15 amino acids. Trimming removed 3 bases from V and 10 bases from J; junction bases left unmatched: 5. Germline V lookup: CDR1 LNHDA, CDR2 SQIVND (reference sequence). CDR3 DNA: TGTGCCAGTAGTATGAGTCGGGACAGGGGGTCACCCCTCCACTTT. As protein: CASSMSRDRGSPLHF.

This chain connects TRBV5-1 to TRBJ2-5; the match to TRBD2 covers 14 bases. This CDR3 has 17 residues. Trimming took 3 bases from V and 3 from J; bases not matched to a gene: 7. Germline V CDR1 and CDR2: SGHRS, YFSETQ. The DNA of the CDR3 is TGCGCCAGCAGCTCAGGGACTAGCGGGGGCCGGGAAGAGACCCAGTACTTC. Its translation: CASSSGTSGGREETQYF.

The V call is TRBV9, the J call TRBJ1-3; a weak D match, TRBD1 (5 bases). Germline V lookup: CDR1 SGDLS, CDR2 YYNGEE. Trimming removed 2 bases from V and 8 bases from J, with 11 bases in between. The CDR3 consists of 13 residues. The CDR3: CASSVQGRDTIYF. In nucleotides, the CDR3 is TGTGCCAGCAGCGTTCAGGGAAGAGACACCATATATTTT. Filled out from reference TRBV9 and TRBJ1-3, the complete variable domain reads DSGVTQTPKHLITATGQRVTLRCSPRSGDLSVYWYQQSLDQGLQFLIQYYNGEERAKGNILERFSAQQFPDLHSELNLSSLELGDSALYFCASSVQGRDTIYFGEGSWLTVV.

V gene TRBV18 combines with J gene TRBJ2-3; D remains unclear. Trimming shortened V by 3 bases and J by 2 bases, and 3 bases separated the two germline ends. Germline lookup yields CDR1 KGHSH and CDR2 LQKENI. The CDR3 spans 12 residues. The CDR3 spells CASSPPTDTQYF. CDR3 in DNA: TGTGCCAGCTCACCCCCCACAGATACGCAGTATTTT.

This chain joins TRBV7-9 and TRBJ2-2, with D unclear. CDR1 is SEHNR and CDR2 is FQNEAQ in the germline V gene (reference sequence). The CDR3 loop spans 13 amino acids. V was pared by 5 bases and J by 5 bases, with 9 bases between. CDR3 protein: CASSHTITGELFF. The CDR3 DNA sequence: TGTGCCAGCAGCCATACAATAACCGGGGAGCTGTTTTTT.

This chain joins TRBV25-1 and TRBJ1-2; no clear D. Per the germline V gene, CDR1 is MGHDK and CDR2 is SYGVNS. V lost 3 bases, J lost 2 bases, and 7 bases lay in between. This CDR3 is built from 13 residues. The CDR3 DNA reads as TGTGCCAGCAGTGAGGAGGGCAACTATGGCTACACCTTC. This gives the protein CASSEEGNYGYTF.

This chain uses TRBV7-9 with TRBJ2-3; D might be TRBD1 (5 bases). V lost 1 base and J 6 bases, leaving 11 bases between the germline ends. From germline, CDR1 is SEHNR and CDR2 FQNEAQ (reference sequence). The CDR3 extends over 14 amino acids. The CDR3 DNA reads as TGTGCCAGCAGCTTAGACAGGACCCTCGATACGCAGTATTTT. Protein: CASSLDRTLDTQYF.

The chain couples TRBV5-1 to TRBJ1-6, with 8 bases fitting TRBD1. J gave up 10 bases and V 2 bases, and 8 bases lay outside the gene matches. The CDR3 loop spans 15 amino acids. Looked up from germline, CDR1 is SGHRS and CDR2 is YFSETQ. In nucleotides, the CDR3 is TGCGCCAGCAGCTTAGGACAGGGACTTTCCTCACCCCTCCACTTT. Its protein is CASSLGQGLSSPLHF.

The J gene is TRBJ2-7, the V gene TRBV19; 9 bases map to TRBD1. Germline lookup yields CDR1 LNHDA and CDR2 SQIVND (reference sequence). V lost 3 bases to trimming and J lost 6 bases; unmatched junction nucleotides: 6. The CDR3 loop spans 14 amino acids. The CDR3 spells CASSIGTGKVEQYF. The CDR3 DNA follows: TGTGCCAGTAGTATTGGGACAGGGAAGGTCGAGCAGTACTTC.

This clone appeared once. The gene calls are TRBV7-2 and TRBJ2-5, with D possibly being TRBD2 (5 bases). CDR3 length equals 14 residues. Germline V lookup: CDR1 SGHTA, CDR2 FQGNSA. V dropped 1 base and J dropped 4 bases, with 10 bases sitting between them. This CDR3 is CASSLEVGVETQYF. The CDR3 DNA reads TGTGCCAGCAGCTTAGAAGTCGGGGTAGAGACCCAGTACTTC. The complete variable domain, with remaining parts taken from reference TRBV7-2 and TRBJ2-5, reads GAGVSQSPSNKVTEKGKDVELRCDPISGHTALYWYRQSLGQGLEFLIYFQGNSAPDKSGLPSDRFSAERTGGSVSTLTIQRTQQEDSAVYLCASSLEVGVETQYFGPGTRLLVL.

The chain uses TRBV27 and TRBJ1-2; perhaps TRBD1 as D (6 bases). CDR1 is MNHEY and CDR2 is SMNVEV in the germline V gene (reference sequence). V gave up 8 bases and J gave up 8 bases, with 21 bases separating them. The CDR3 length is 14 residues. The CDR3 is CASGYGGAPTGYTF. The CDR3 coding sequence is TGTGCCAGCGGGTACGGGGGGGCCCCCACCGGCTACACCTTC.

This chain connects TRBV24-1 to TRBJ2-3, with D perhaps TRBD1 (6 bases). Germline CDR1 KGHDR, CDR2 SFDVKD. With 6 bases removed from V and 1 base from J, the gap between germline ends came to 13 bases. The CDR3 is 15 amino acids. The CDR3 is CATSTFAGGTDTQYF. The DNA of the CDR3 is TGTGCCACCAGTACGTTCGCAGGGGGCACAGATACGCAGTATTTT.

This chain links TRBV9 with TRBJ2-3; perhaps D is TRBD1 or TRBD2 (5 bases each). CDR1 is SGDLS and CDR2 is YYNGEE in the germline V gene. V shed 3 bases and J shed 0 bases, with 14 bases lying between them. This CDR3 has 16 amino acids. CDR3 DNA: TGTGCCAGCAGCGCACGAGGGGTGGGGAGCACAGATACGCAGTATTTT. Protein: CASSARGVGSTDTQYF. The full variable domain, completed using reference TRBV9 and TRBJ2-3, is DSGVTQTPKHLITATGQRVTLRCSPRSGDLSVYWYQQSLDQGLQFLIQYYNGEERAKGNILERFSAQQFPDLHSELNLSSLELGDSALYFCASSARGVGSTDTQYFGPGTRLTVL.

The chain has TRBV9 and TRBJ2-3; D is uncertain. Germline lookup yields CDR1 SGDLS and CDR2 YYNGEE. The CDR3 extends over 15 amino acids. V lost 6 bases, J lost 6 bases, and 20 bases lay in between. The CDR3 protein is CASTIGDGPLDTQYF. As DNA, the CDR3 is TGTGCCAGCACTATAGGTGACGGCCCATTGGATACGCAGTATTTT. Supplemented by reference TRBV9 and TRBJ2-3, the full variable domain reads DSGVTQTPKHLITATGQRVTLRCSPRSGDLSVYWYQQSLDQGLQFLIQYYNGEERAKGNILERFSAQQFPDLHSELNLSSLELGDSALYFCASTIGDGPLDTQYFGPGTRLTVL.

The J gene is TRBJ2-5, the V gene TRBV19; 7 nucleotides match TRBD2. V lost 1 base and J lost 7; bases outside the gene matches: 9. CDR1 is LNHDA, CDR2 SQIVND, per germline (reference sequence). CDR3 length: 15 amino acids. The CDR3 nucleotides read TGTGCCAGTAGTATAGTTAAGAAGGGGAGGGCGACCCAGTACTTC. Residues: CASSIVKKGRATQYF. Full variable domain (missing parts from reference TRBV19 and TRBJ2-5): DGGITQSPKYLFRKEGQNVTLSCEQNLNHDAMYWYRQDPGQGLRLIYYSQIVNDFQKGDIAEGYSVSREKKESFPLTVTSAQKNPTAFYLCASSIVKKGRATQYFGPGTRLLVL.

The CDR3 loop reads CASSEQGARDQPQHF. The DNA for the CDR3 is TGTGCCAGCAGTGAGCAGGGGGCGAGAGATCAGCCCCAGCATTTT. The chain couples TRBV6-1 to TRBJ1-5; TRBD1 aligns across 8 bases. The CDR3 is 15 residues long. CDR1 is MNHNS, CDR2 SASEGT, per germline. V shed 3 bases and J 5 bases; nucleotides not matched to a gene: 6.

V gene TRBV5-5 combines with J gene TRBJ1-2; perhaps TRBD1 as D (6 bases). The V gene lost 0 bases and the J gene lost 2 bases, with 8 bases spanning the gap. Germline V gene data show CDR1 as SGHKS and CDR2 as YYEKEE (reference sequence). CDR3 length: 14 residues. For the CDR3, the DNA is TGTGCCAGCAGCTTGGGCCAGGGGAACTATGGCTACACCTTC. This codes for CASSLGQGNYGYTF.

Only a few counts were recorded for this clone. The chain is built from TRBV5-1 and TRBJ1-5; D possibly corresponds to TRBD1 (5 bases). The CDR3 runs to 15 residues. Germline loops: CDR1 SGHRS, CDR2 YFSETQ. V was clipped by 1 base and J by 5 bases, with 13 bases between them. The CDR3 nucleotides are TGCGCCAGCAGCTTGTTCGGGGGACGGGATCAGCCCCAGCATTTT. This gives the protein CASSLFGGRDQPQHF.

The chain has TRBV19 and TRBJ1-5; the D is unclear. This CDR3 spans 15 amino acids. V gave up 1 base and J gave up 0 bases, with 7 bases separating them. Germline CDR1 LNHDA, CDR2 SQIVND (reference sequence). The CDR3 bases are TGTGCCAGTAGTATAGGGAAGTATAGCAATCAGCCCCAGCATTTT. It codes for CASSIGKYSNQPQHF.

The V gene is TRBV28, the J gene TRBJ2-7, with a possible D match to TRBD2 (6 bases). Germline V lookup: CDR1 MDHEN, CDR2 SYDVKM. V shed 5 bases and J shed 6 bases, with 23 bases lying between them. This CDR3 has 16 residues. The CDR3 nucleotides are TGTGCCAGCAGTGGCCTCGGGGCGGGGATTTCGGGCGAGCAGTACTTC. As protein: CASSGLGAGISGEQYF.

J is TRBJ1-2 and V is TRBV30; TRBD1 agrees at 7 bases. The CDR3 runs to 14 residues. The V segment lost 2 bases and the J segment 2 bases; nucleotides outside the gene matches: 5. Germline V gene sequence: CDR1 GTSNPN, CDR2 SVGIG (reference sequence). The CDR3 sequence: CAWSTGQLNYGYTF. As DNA, the CDR3 is TGTGCCTGGAGTACGGGACAGCTGAACTATGGCTACACCTTC.

The CDR3 here is CASSKEGLSGNTIYF. In DNA, the CDR3 is TGTGCCAGCAGCAAGGAGGGGCTGTCAGGAAACACCATATATTTT. The chain recombines TRBV9 with TRBJ1-3, with D perhaps TRBD1 (5 bases). The V end was cut by 4 bases, the J end by 4 bases, with 15 bases between. The CDR3 is 15 amino acids. The germline V gene encodes CDR1 SGDLS and CDR2 YYNGEE.

The gene calls are TRBV19 and TRBJ1-5, with D unclear. The germline V and J ends were trimmed by 7 bases and 2 bases, with 18 bases remaining between them. CDR1 and CDR2 from the germline V gene are LNHDA and SQIVND (reference sequence). There are 16 residues in the CDR3. For the CDR3, the DNA is TGTGCCAGTAAGGGCAGCTCGTTTGACGGCAATCAGCCCCAGCATTTT. Translated, it gives CASKGSSFDGNQPQHF.

This clone was counted once. This CDR3 is CASSDKSQANTEAFF. The CDR3 nucleotides are TGTGCCAGCAGTGATAAGAGTCAGGCTAACACTGAAGCTTTCTTT. The genes are TRBV6-1 and TRBJ1-1; D remains ambiguous. The CDR3 covers 15 residues. CDR1 MNHNS and CDR2 SASEGT come from the germline V gene. V lost 3 bases, J lost 2 bases, and 13 bases lay in between.

This chain connects TRBV5-5 to TRBJ1-1, with D uncertain. Germline-derived CDR1 and CDR2 are SGHKS and YYEKEE (reference sequence). The V end was cut by 4 bases, the J end by 1 base, with 5 bases between. The CDR3 has 12 residues. The CDR3 coding sequence is TGTGCCAGCAGCCCCCCGAACACTGAAGCTTTCTTT. Encoded protein: CASSPPNTEAFF. The full variable domain, its missing parts supplied by reference TRBV5-5 and TRBJ1-1, is DAGVTQSPTHLIKTRGQQVTLRCSPISGHKSVSWYQQVLGQGPQFIFQYYEKEERGRGNFPDRFSARQFPNYSSELNVNALLLGDSALYLCASSPPNTEAFFGQGTRLTVV.